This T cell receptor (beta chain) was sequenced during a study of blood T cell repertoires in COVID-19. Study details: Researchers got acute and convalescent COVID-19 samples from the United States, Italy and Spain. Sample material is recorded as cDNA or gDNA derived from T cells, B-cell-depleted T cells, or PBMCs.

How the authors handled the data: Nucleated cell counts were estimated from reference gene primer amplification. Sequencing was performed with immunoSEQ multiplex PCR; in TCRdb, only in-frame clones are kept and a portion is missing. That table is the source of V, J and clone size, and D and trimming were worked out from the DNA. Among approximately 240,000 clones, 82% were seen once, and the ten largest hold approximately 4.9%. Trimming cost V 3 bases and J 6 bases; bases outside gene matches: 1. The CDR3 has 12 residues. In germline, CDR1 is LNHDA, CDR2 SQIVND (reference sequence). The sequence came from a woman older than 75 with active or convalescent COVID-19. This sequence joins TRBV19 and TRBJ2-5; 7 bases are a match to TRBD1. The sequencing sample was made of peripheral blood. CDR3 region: CASSIRGKTQYF. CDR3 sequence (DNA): TGTGCCAGTAGTATCAGGGGGAAGACCCAGTACTTC.